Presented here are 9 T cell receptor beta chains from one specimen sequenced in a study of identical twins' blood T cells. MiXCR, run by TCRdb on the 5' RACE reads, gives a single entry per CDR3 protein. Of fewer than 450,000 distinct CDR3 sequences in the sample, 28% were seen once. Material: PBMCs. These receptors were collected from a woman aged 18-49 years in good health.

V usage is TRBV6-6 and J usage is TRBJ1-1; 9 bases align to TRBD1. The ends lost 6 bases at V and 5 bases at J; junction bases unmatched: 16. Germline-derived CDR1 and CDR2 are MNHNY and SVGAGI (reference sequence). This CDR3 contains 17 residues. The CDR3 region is CASSRPGQGLGTTEAFF. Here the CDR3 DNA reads TGTGCCAGCAGCCGCCCGGGACAGGGTTTAGGAACGACTGAAGCTTTCTTT.

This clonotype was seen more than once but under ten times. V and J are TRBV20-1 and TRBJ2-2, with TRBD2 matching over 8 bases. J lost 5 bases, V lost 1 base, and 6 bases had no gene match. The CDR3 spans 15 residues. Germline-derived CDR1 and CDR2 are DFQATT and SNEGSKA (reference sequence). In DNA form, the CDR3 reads TGCAGTGCTAGAGTGGGACTAGATAAAACCGGGGAGCTGTTTTTT. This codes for CSARVGLDKTGELFF.

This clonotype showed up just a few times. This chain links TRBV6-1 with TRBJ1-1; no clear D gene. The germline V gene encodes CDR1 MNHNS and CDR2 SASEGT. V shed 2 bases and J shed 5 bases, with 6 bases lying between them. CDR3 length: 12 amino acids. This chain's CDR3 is CASSESGTEAFF. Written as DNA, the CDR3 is TGTGCCAGCAGTGAATCTGGTACTGAAGCTTTCTTT.

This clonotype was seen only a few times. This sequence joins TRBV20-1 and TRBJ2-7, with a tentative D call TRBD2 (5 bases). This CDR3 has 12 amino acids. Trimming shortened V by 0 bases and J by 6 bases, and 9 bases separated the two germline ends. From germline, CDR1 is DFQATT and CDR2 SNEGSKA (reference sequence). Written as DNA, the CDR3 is TGCAGTGCTAGAGATCAGAGCGGCGAGCAGTACTTC. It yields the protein CSARDQSGEQYF.

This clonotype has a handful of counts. The DNA of the CDR3 is TGTGCCAGCAGCCAAGGTCCAGGTGAAGCTTTCTTT. It codes for CASSQGPGEAFF. This sequence joins TRBV3-1 and TRBJ1-1; D is unclear. V was cut by 1 base and J by 7 bases, with 7 bases left in between. Germline V gene sequence: CDR1 LGHDT, CDR2 YNNKEL (reference sequence). The CDR3 contains 12 residues. Full variable domain (remainder filled in from reference TRBV3-1 and TRBJ1-1): DTAVSQTPKYLVTQMGNDKSIKCEQNLGHDTMYWYKQDSKKFLKIMFSYNNKELIINETVPNRFSPKSPDKAHLNLHINSLELGDSAVYFCASSQGPGEAFFGQGTRLTVV.

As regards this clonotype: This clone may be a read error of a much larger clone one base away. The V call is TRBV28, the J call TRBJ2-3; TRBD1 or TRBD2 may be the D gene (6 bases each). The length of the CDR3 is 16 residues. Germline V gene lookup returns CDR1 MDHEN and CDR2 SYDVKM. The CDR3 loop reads CVSSLNTGRSTDTQYF. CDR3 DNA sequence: TGTGTCAGCAGTTTAAACACAGGGAGGAGCACAGATACGCAGTATTTT.

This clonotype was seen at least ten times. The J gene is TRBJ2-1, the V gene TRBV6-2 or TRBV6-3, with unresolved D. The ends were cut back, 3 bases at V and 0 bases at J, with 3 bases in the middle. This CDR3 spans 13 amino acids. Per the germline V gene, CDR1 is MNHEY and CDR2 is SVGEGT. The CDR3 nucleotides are TGTGCCAGCAGTTATGACTCCTACAATGAGCAGTTCTTC. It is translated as CASSYDSYNEQFF.

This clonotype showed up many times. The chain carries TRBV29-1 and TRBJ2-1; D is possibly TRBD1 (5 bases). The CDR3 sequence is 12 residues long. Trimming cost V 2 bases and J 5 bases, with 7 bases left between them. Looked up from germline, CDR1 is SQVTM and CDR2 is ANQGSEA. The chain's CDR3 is CSVEQGNNEQFF. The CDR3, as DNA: TGCAGCGTTGAACAGGGCAACAATGAGCAGTTCTTC.

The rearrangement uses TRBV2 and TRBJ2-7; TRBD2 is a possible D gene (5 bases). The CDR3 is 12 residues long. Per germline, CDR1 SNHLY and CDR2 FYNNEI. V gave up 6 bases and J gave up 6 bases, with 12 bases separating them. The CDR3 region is CASRREDCEQYF. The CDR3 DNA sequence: TGTGCCAGCAGGAGAGAGGACTGCGAGCAGTACTTC.